What follows are 27 T cell receptor beta chains derived from one specimen sequenced in a study of T cell repertoires in cytomegalovirus infection (dated by TCRdb to the late 2010s). The sample was run on an Illumina HiSeq 1500. Using fastp trimming at Q25 and MiXCR clonotype assembly, TCRdb reanalyzed the public sequencing data and kept in-frame beta chains. Identical CDR3 protein sequences are pooled into one entry, listed with their most common genes and DNA. The sample profile shows some 600,000 distinct CDR3 sequences; 24% of them were found once. The ten largest clones represent 7.5% to 9% of the sample. Sequencing was carried out using CD8+ T cells from PBMCs. The receptors stem from a human donor in good health (CMV status not recorded). Some clones in this sample may be carry-over from other donors' samples.

The chain is built from TRBV2 and TRBJ2-3; D could derive from TRBD1 or TRBD2 (5 bases each). Germline loops: CDR1 SNHLY, CDR2 FYNNEI. The CDR3 consists of 15 residues. The V and J ends lost 3 bases and 0 bases respectively, with 10 bases between them. CDR3 amino acids: CASSDGGPSTDTQYF. DNA for the CDR3: TGTGCCAGCAGTGATGGGGGTCCTAGCACAGATACGCAGTATTTT.

V is TRBV10-3 and J is TRBJ2-7, with 14 bases matching TRBD2. The CDR3 covers 15 residues. The V gene end was trimmed by 4 bases and the J gene end by 7 bases; junction bases not matched to a gene: 6. Germline-derived CDR1 and CDR2 are ENHRY and SYGVKD. The CDR3 DNA sequence: TGTGCCATCAGTGTTGGGACTAGCGGGGGTAATGAGCAGTACTTC. Protein product: CAISVGTSGGNEQYF.

Concerning this clonotype itself: The germline gene is not matched at one end of the junction; a read error may be the cause. This chain uses TRBV7-2 with TRBJ2-1; 8 nucleotides line up with TRBD2. The CDR3 extends over 14 amino acids. The V gene's germline CDR1 is SGHTA and CDR2 FQGNSA. CDR3 sequence reads: CANSFTGGYNEQFF. CDR3 in DNA: TGTGCCAACAGCTTCACGGGGGGGTACAATGAGCAGTTCTTC.

J is TRBJ1-2 and V is TRBV28, with 7 bases matching TRBD1. CDR3 length: 14 amino acids. Germline V CDR1 and CDR2: MDHEN, SYDVKM. Trimming cost V 4 bases and J 3 bases; bases outside gene matches: 5. The CDR3 DNA reads as TGTGCCAGCAGTTGGGCAGGGGGGCACTATGGCTACACCTTC. It codes for CASSWAGGHYGYTF.

J is TRBJ1-2 and V is TRBV28, with 8 bases identical to TRBD1. Germline CDR1 reads MDHEN; CDR2 reads SYDVKM. The V segment lost 1 base and the J segment 5 bases; nucleotides outside the gene matches: 3. The CDR3 sequence is 14 residues long. The DNA for the CDR3 is TGTGCCAGCAGTTTATATGGACAGGGTTATGGCTACACCTTC. It is translated as CASSLYGQGYGYTF.

The chain links TRBV7-9 to TRBJ1-2, with unresolved D. Germline CDR1 SEHNR, CDR2 FQNEAQ (reference sequence). The CDR3 contains 14 residues. Trimming cost V 5 bases and J 6 bases, with 16 bases left between them. CDR3 in amino acids: CASSPPSGNDGYTF. The DNA of the CDR3 is TGTGCCAGCAGCCCCCCGTCGGGAAACGATGGCTACACCTTC.

The sample holds many counts of this clonotype. The chain joins TRBV12-3 or TRBV12-4 to TRBJ2-5; the D gene is possibly TRBD1 (6 bases). CDR3 length equals 14 residues. V lost 7 bases and J lost 2, with 14 bases in between. CDR3 protein: CASNPRGQQETQYF. CDR3 in DNA: TGTGCCAGCAATCCGCGCGGACAGCAAGAGACCCAGTACTTC.

This clonotype occurred a few times. The rearrangement joins TRBV6-5 to TRBJ2-1; the D gene could be TRBD1 or TRBD2 (5 bases each). The CDR3 is 13 residues long. CDR1 is MNHEY, CDR2 SVGAGI, per germline. The V end was cut by 6 bases, the J end by 9 bases, with 15 bases between. This chain's CDR3 is CASSPTNGGEQFF. Here the CDR3 DNA reads TGTGCCAGCAGCCCTACTAATGGGGGTGAGCAGTTCTTC.

The chain couples TRBV29-1 to TRBJ2-3, with D perhaps assigned TRBD1 or TRBD2 (6 bases each). This CDR3 is built from 12 residues. V was trimmed by 5 bases and J by 3 bases, leaving 9 bases between them. Germline CDR1 is SQVTM and CDR2 is ANQGSEA. The CDR3 loop reads CSVRGGTDTQYF. For the CDR3, the DNA is TGCAGCGTTCGAGGGGGGACAGATACGCAGTATTTT.

Concerning this clonotype: This may be a read error: a much more frequent sequence differs by one nucleotide. The gene calls are TRBV6-5 and TRBJ2-1; possible D gene TRBD2, 5 bases. Per germline, CDR1 MNHEY and CDR2 SVGAGI. The CDR3 runs to 12 residues. Trimming stripped 7 bases from V and 12 bases from J, with 16 bases between. DNA of the CDR3: TGTGCCAGCAAAGGACTGAGGTACGCGCAGTTCTTC. Protein: CASKGLRYAQFF.

On this clonotype: Since a much larger clone is just one base distant, this may be a read error. The rearrangement uses TRBV13 and TRBJ2-3; D may be TRBD1 (6 bases). The CDR3 runs 14 residues. Germline CDR1 reads PRHDT; CDR2 reads FYEKMQ (reference sequence). The V end lost 3 bases, the J end lost 2 bases, and 9 bases lay between the germline ends. The CDR3 bases are TGTGCCAGCAGCTTCGGACAGAACACAGATACGCAGTATTTT. As protein: CASSFGQNTDTQYF.

The CDR3 reads CSARDRGGEAYNEQFF. CDR3 nucleotides: TGCAGTGCTAGAGACCGCGGCGGGGAAGCCTACAATGAGCAGTTCTTC. The chain joins TRBV20-1 to TRBJ2-1, with D possibly matching TRBD2 (6 bases). The CDR3 sequence is 16 residues long. Deletions cut 0 bases from V and 2 bases from J, with 14 bases between. The germline gives CDR1 DFQATT, CDR2 SNEGSKA (reference sequence).

This clonotype was recorded many times. V gene TRBV7-6 combines with J gene TRBJ1-4, with TRBD1 as a possible D gene (6 bases). Trimming cost V 4 bases and J 5 bases, with 14 bases left between them. Germline CDR1 reads SGHVS; CDR2 reads FNYEAQ. The CDR3 has 15 residues. CDR3 region: CASSYIDRRNEKLFF. CDR3 coding DNA: TGTGCCAGCAGCTACATCGACAGGAGGAATGAAAAACTGTTTTTT.

This clonotype has more than one count but fewer than ten. V usage is TRBV3-1 and J usage is TRBJ1-1; unclear D gene. V was trimmed by 3 bases and J by 2 bases, leaving 10 bases between them. Germline V lookup: CDR1 LGHDT, CDR2 YNNKEL (reference sequence). The length of the CDR3 is 14 residues. The CDR3, as DNA: TGTGCCAGCAGCCAGGGGTACACCAACACTGAAGCTTTCTTT. It yields the protein CASSQGYTNTEAFF.

This clonotype showed up just a few times. The rearrangement joins TRBV7-6 to TRBJ2-1; maybe TRBD2 (6 bases). The germline gives CDR1 SGHVS, CDR2 FNYEAQ. The germline V and J ends were trimmed by 4 bases and 9 bases, with 13 bases remaining between them. This CDR3 region has 13 residues. The DNA for the CDR3 is TGTGCCAGCAGCTCCCGGAGGAGGGTTGAGCAGTTCTTC. Protein sequence: CASSSRRRVEQFF.

This clonotype was counted a few times. The CDR3 DNA sequence: TGTGCTAGTGGTTTGAACAGGGGGCGCATCGGGGAGCTGTTTTTT. It specifies CASGLNRGRIGELFF. The V and J genes are TRBV12-5 and TRBJ2-2, with TRBD1 matching 9 bases. Trimming took 2 bases from V and 7 from J; bases not matched to a gene: 5. Germline V CDR1 and CDR2: LGHNT, FRNRAP. The CDR3 runs 15 residues.

This chain uses TRBV6-1 with TRBJ2-2; D is unclear. The CDR3 loop spans 12 amino acids. Germline CDR1 MNHNS, CDR2 SASEGT. V gave up 8 bases and J gave up 2 bases, with 6 bases separating them. This chain's CDR3 is CASVQNTGELFF. In DNA form, the CDR3 reads TGTGCCAGCGTCCAAAACACCGGGGAGCTGTTTTTT.

In this sample, this clonotype turned up a few times. The chain joins TRBV6-1 to TRBJ1-1, with D perhaps matching TRBD1 (6 bases). V was cut by 7 bases and J by 7 bases, with 13 bases left in between. The germline CDR1 and CDR2 sequences are MNHNS and SASEGT. The CDR3 is 12 amino acids. Here the CDR3 DNA reads TGTGCCAGCATCCAGGGGCCGCATGAAGCTTTCTTT. Its translation is CASIQGPHEAFF.

This clonotype was found a few times. The genes are TRBV29-1 and TRBJ2-7; 8 nucleotides line up with TRBD1. There are 12 residues in the CDR3. J was trimmed by 6 bases and V by 7 bases; bases with no gene match: 8. Germline assignment: CDR1 SQVTM and CDR2 ANQGSEA. CDR3 nucleotide sequence: TGCAGCGCAGAACCCGGGACAGGCGAGCAGTACTTC. Protein sequence: CSAEPGTGEQYF.

Comment on this clonotype: Its ends do not fully match the called genes, so a read error is possible. The J gene is TRBJ1-1, the V gene TRBV5-6; no clear D. This CDR3 region has 14 residues. Germline V gene sequence: CDR1 SGHDT, CDR2 YYEEEE. CDR3 nucleotides: TGTGCCAGCAGCTTGGCGGCCCTGAACCCTGAAGCTTTCTTT. Amino acid sequence: CASSLAALNPEAFF.

This clonotype was picked up a small number of times. The CDR3 spells CASSGTGDSDANVLTF. CDR3 in DNA: TGTGCCAGCAGTGGGACAGGAGACTCTGACGCCAACGTCCTGACTTTC. The chain recombines TRBV6-2 or TRBV6-3 with TRBJ2-6; 8 bases are a match to TRBD1. V was clipped by 5 bases and J by 7 bases; unmatched bases: 10. In germline, CDR1 is MNHEY, CDR2 SVGEGT. The CDR3 runs 16 residues.

This chain uses TRBV7-9 with TRBJ1-5; no reliable D call. Germline assignment: CDR1 SEHNR and CDR2 FQNEAQ (reference sequence). V was clipped by 1 base and J by 6 bases, with 10 bases between them. The CDR3 length is 14 residues. The DNA of the CDR3 is TGTGCCAGCAGCTTAGAAGGATTCCCTCAGCCCCAGCATTTT. It codes for CASSLEGFPQPQHF.

The J gene is TRBJ2-3, the V gene TRBV28; 8 bases are a match to TRBD1. Germline CDR1 reads MDHEN; CDR2 reads SYDVKM. This CDR3 is 14 amino acids long. Unmatched junction bases numbered 5, after V lost 6 bases and J lost 3 bases. The CDR3 reads CASSQDRVTDTQYF. The CDR3, as DNA: TGTGCCAGCAGCCAGGACAGGGTGACAGATACGCAGTATTTT.

In its sample, this clonotype was seen a few times. The chain is built from TRBV24-1 and TRBJ2-2, with 7 bases lining up with TRBD1. Trimming cost V 1 base and J 2 bases; bases outside gene matches: 9. The CDR3 has 18 amino acids. CDR1 and CDR2 from the germline V gene are KGHDR and SFDVKD. CDR3 DNA sequence: TGTGCCACCAGTGATTTACAAAAGGGACAGCTTAACACCGGGGAGCTGTTTTTT. Amino acids: CATSDLQKGQLNTGELFF.

The chain couples TRBV14 to TRBJ2-3; D is perhaps TRBD2 (5 bases). The germline CDR1 and CDR2 sequences are SGHDN and FVKESK. Trimming stripped 2 bases from V and 4 bases from J, with 19 bases between. The CDR3 is 17 amino acids. CDR3 in DNA: TGTGCCAGCAGCCAACGACGTGAGGGCCTCCTCCCAGATACGCAGTATTTT. Translation gives CASSQRREGLLPDTQYF.

This clonotype was recorded many times. The gene calls are TRBV6-1 and TRBJ2-1, with D tentatively TRBD1 or TRBD2 (5 bases each). The germline V gene encodes CDR1 MNHNS and CDR2 SASEGT. V dropped 0 bases and J dropped 0 bases, with 15 bases sitting between them. The CDR3 extends over 18 amino acids. CDR3 DNA sequence: TGTGCCAGCAGTGAAGCGCATGAGGGGTTGAGCTCCTACAATGAGCAGTTCTTC. Protein: CASSEAHEGLSSYNEQFF.

In nucleotides, the CDR3 is TGTGCCAGCAGCTTATCTTCCCTGGGGCCGAACACTGAAGCTTTCTTT. Translated: CASSLSSLGPNTEAFF. The V and J genes are TRBV7-9 and TRBJ1-1, with TRBD1 as a possible D gene (5 bases). Trimming removed 2 bases at V and 1 base at J, with 14 bases between. Per germline, CDR1 SEHNR and CDR2 FQNEAQ (reference sequence). The CDR3 runs to 16 residues.